This T cell receptor beta chain was identified in a study of response to subunit inactivated influenza vaccine. Study conclusions and caveats: Each seasonal influenza vaccination recruits few new T cells, the authors suggested.

Germline CDR1 and CDR2: DFQATT and SNEGSKA (reference sequence). V was shortened by 3 bases and J by 8 bases, with 16 bases between the two germline ends. The CDR3 is 13 residues long. TCRdb independently ran MiXCR on the RT-PCR reads; one entry per CDR3 protein. This repertoire shows about 800,000 distinct CDR3 sequences, less than 25% found once; its top ten account for more than 8.5%. About this clonotype itself: The antigen remains unidentified.

The chain recombines TRBV20-1 with TRBJ1-2; D is perhaps TRBD1 (5 bases). The material sequenced was PBMCs from blood, taken roughly 5 days after vaccination. The receptor was isolated from a man aged 50-59 years who received an inactivated influenza vaccine. As DNA, the CDR3 is TGCAGTGCTAGTAAGGATCTACGGGGGGGCTACACCTTC. This translates into CSASKDLRGGYTF.